This record covers a single T cell receptor beta chain. Its antigen is undetermined. This specimen comes from a study of T cells and Merkel cell carcinoma outcomes. Study-wide results and caveats: Reportedly, T-cell repertoire with density predicts Merkel cell carcinoma outcomes.

Profiled with immunoSEQ multiplex PCR; TCRdb holds only in-frame clones, not every one. The table lists around 3,200 clones, about 92% of them singletons. The V end lost 4 bases, the J end lost 3 bases, and 16 bases lay between the germline ends. The CDR3 loop spans 16 amino acids. The germline gives CDR1 SGHRS, CDR2 YFSETQ. The sequencing sample was made of tumor tissue from Merkel cell carcinoma. The sequence was obtained from a human donor with Merkel cell carcinoma. This chain links TRBV5-1 with TRBJ1-4; perhaps TRBD1 as D (6 bases). The CDR3 sequence: CASSGSGGYSNEKLFF. The DNA for the CDR3 is TGCGCCAGCAGCGGCTCTGGGGGCTACTCTAATGAAAAACTGTTTTTT.